This paragraph reports one T cell receptor (beta chain). Assay: immunoSEQ multiplex PCR; the TCRdb copy retains only in-frame clones and omits some. This sample has 350,000 to 450,000 clones, with about 90% found just once. The sample belongs to a study of Ad26.COV2.S vaccination and SARS-CoV-2 variants. Germline-derived CDR1 and CDR2 are LNHDA and SQIVND (reference sequence). V lost 7 bases and J lost 6; bases outside the gene matches: 6. The CDR3 runs 12 residues. The rearrangement links TRBV19 to TRBJ2-7; 7 positions agree with TRBD2. The specimen comprised peripheral blood, sampled after recovery from COVID-19. The source is a human donor who had recovered from COVID-19. CDR3 DNA: TGTGCCAGTACCCCCGGGGGGTCCGAGCAGTACTTC. It specifies CASTPGGSEQYF.